This TCR beta chain originates from a study of PD-1 blockade in classical Hodgkin lymphoma. General observations from the study: Before treatment, TCR diversity in newly diagnosed patients was reportedly lower than in healthy donors.

Patients all relapsed after autologous stem cell transplantation, and there was variation in brentuximab vedotin exposure. Responses achieved at best were complete response, partial response or progressive disease. Concerning this clone itself: What it recognizes is unknown.

The CDR3 contains 17 residues. The V gene's germline CDR1 is SGHTA and CDR2 FQGTGA. V lost 2 bases and J lost 2, with 17 bases in between. Measured with immunoSEQ multiplex PCR; TCRdb has only the in-frame clones, and not every one. The repertoire holds 130,000 to 150,000 clones, with about four fifths as singletons. This clonotype was obtained from a human donor with classical Hodgkin lymphoma. J is TRBJ2-3 and V is TRBV7-3; a possible D gene is TRBD2 (7 bases). Here the sequenced sample was peripheral blood mononuclear cells (PBMCs), taken before the second cycle of nivolumab. The CDR3 nucleotides read TGTGCCAGCAGCTTACGAAGGGGGGGCCCCACCACAGATACGCAGTATTTT. This codes for CASSLRRGGPTTDTQYF.